The sequence of this T cell receptor (beta chain) was determined in a study of blood T cell repertoires in COVID-19 (TCRdb year 2020). General notes on the study: Samples from collaborators originated in the United States, Italy and Spain and spanned both the acute and convalescent phases of COVID-19. Deeply sampled blood TCRbeta repertoires from subjects exposed to, actively infected with, or recovered from COVID-19 were included in the dataset. The repertoires were released in a freely available public database intended as a resource for research on the immune response to SARS-CoV-2. HLA class I and class II types, where available, came from metadata supplied by the sample provider rather than from assay-based typing. The sample metadata nearly always contained a de-identified subject ID, COVID-19 status, age in years and sex. The material from the prospective study consisted of cDNA or gDNA derived from T cells, B-cell-depleted T cells, or PBMCs. Samples came from the ongoing ImmuneRACE study (first 160 participants) plus 1,254 subjects from 6 global collaborators. General findings and caveats noted by the study authors: Clinical and demographic metadata were provided uncurated, with the amount varying by source and participant.

Each collaborating institution followed its own protocols to collect whole blood in K2EDTA tubes. For TCRbeta analysis, collaborators shipped samples in one of three forms: frozen whole blood, isolated PBMCs, or DNA extracted from either of those sample types. TCRbeta CDR3 regions were amplified from genomic DNA by means of the immunoSEQ Assay, a bias-controlled multiplex PCR. The published analysis was carried out like this. Within the assay, amplification of reference gene primers was used to estimate how many nucleated cells each sample contained. To quantify the absolute abundance of each unique TCRbeta CDR3 rearrangement, sequence reads were collapsed and filtered. For each sample, productive Simpson clonality was calculated as the square root of Simpson's diversity index across productive rearrangements. Entries here come from immuneACCESS through TCRdb and include only in-frame sequences with V and J called. Some clones fail to appear in such tables; in the studies checked, an unresolved V gene covers under half of the shortfall, and the cause of the remainder is unknown. V and J calls and clone size are copied from that table; D and trimming were computed from the DNA. This sample is represented by under 45,000 clones; over 70% of them were singletons. The top ten constitute about 9.4% of the sample.

The CDR3, from cysteine to phenylalanine, totals 13 residues. Left in the record is the CDR3 DNA by itself, 39 bases read in frame from the first base. The germline V gene specifies LGHNT as CDR1 and FRNRAP as CDR2. V and J lose 7 bases and 0 bases, and a span of 10 bases separates them. Turning to this clone: This receptor's antigen is unknown. The input lacks base qualities; no much larger clone sits a single base away.

The TCR originated in a man older than 75 with active COVID-19. The material sequenced was peripheral blood. Recombination joined TRBV12-5 with TRBJ2-7; TRBD1 is a weak D gene call, 6 bases matching. The CDR3 has the sequence CASAGTPSYEQYF. The nucleotide sequence reads TGTGCTAGTGCCGGGACACCCTCCTACGAGCAGTACTTC.